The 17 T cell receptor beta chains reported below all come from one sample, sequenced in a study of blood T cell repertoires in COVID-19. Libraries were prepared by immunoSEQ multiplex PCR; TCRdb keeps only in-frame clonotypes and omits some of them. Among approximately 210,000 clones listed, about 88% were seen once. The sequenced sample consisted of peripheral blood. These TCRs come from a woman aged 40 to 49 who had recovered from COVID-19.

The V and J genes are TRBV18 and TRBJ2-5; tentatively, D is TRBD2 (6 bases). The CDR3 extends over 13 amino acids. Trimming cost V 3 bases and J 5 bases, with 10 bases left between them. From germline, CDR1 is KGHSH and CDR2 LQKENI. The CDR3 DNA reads TGTGCCAGCTCACCTCGGCGGGGCGAGACCCAGTACTTC. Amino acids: CASSPRRGETQYF.

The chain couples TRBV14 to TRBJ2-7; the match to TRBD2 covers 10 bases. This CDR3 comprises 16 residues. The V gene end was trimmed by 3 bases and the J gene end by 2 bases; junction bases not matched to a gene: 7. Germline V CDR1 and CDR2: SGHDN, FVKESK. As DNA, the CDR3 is TGTGCCAGCAGCCACGATCCGGGACTAGCGCCCTACGAGCAGTACTTC. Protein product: CASSHDPGLAPYEQYF.

This CDR3 is CAWGQAEKLFF. CDR3 nucleotide sequence: TGTGCCTGGGGCCAGGCGGAAAAACTGTTTTTT. This chain links TRBV30 with TRBJ1-4; D not certain. Between the trimmed V and J ends, which lost 5 bases and 8 bases, there was a span of 9 bases. This CDR3 comprises 11 residues. Germline CDR1 is GTSNPN and CDR2 is SVGIG (reference sequence).

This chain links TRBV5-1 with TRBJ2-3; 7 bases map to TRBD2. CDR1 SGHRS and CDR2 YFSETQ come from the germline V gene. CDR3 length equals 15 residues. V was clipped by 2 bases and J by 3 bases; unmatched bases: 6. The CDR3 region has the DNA TGCGCCAGCAGCTTCTCTTGGGAGGGGACAGATACGCAGTATTTT. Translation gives CASSFSWEGTDTQYF.

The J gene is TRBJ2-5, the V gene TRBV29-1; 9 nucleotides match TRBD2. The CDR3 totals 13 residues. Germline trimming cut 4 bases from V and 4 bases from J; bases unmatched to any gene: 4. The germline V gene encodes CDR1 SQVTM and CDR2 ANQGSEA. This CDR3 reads CSVVLLAGETQYF. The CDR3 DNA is TGCAGCGTTGTTCTACTAGCGGGAGAGACCCAGTACTTC.

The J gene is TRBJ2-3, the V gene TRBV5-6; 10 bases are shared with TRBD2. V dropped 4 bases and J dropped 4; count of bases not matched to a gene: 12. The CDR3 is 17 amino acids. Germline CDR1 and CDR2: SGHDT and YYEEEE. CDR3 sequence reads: CASSTGLAGVVADTQYF. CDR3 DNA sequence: TGTGCCAGCAGCACGGGTCTAGCGGGAGTAGTCGCAGATACGCAGTATTTT.

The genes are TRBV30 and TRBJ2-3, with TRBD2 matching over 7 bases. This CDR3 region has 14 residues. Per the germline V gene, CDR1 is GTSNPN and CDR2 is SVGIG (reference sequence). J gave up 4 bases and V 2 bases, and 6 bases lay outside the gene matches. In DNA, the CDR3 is TGTGCCTGGAGTCGAGGACTAGATGCAGATACGCAGTATTTT. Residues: CAWSRGLDADTQYF.

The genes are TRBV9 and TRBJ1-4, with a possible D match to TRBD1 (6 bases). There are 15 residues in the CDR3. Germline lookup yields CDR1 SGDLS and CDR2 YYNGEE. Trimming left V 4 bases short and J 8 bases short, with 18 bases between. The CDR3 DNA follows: TGTGCCAGCAGCCGAGAGGGGGTTCGGGGCGAAAAACTGTTTTTT. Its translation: CASSREGVRGEKLFF.

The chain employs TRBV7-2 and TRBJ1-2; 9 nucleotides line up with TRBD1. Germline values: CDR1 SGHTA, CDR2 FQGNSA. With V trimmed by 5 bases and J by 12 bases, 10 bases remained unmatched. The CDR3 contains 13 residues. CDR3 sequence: CASSRTTGGDDTF. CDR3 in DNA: TGTGCCAGCAGCCGGACGACAGGGGGTGATGACACCTTC.

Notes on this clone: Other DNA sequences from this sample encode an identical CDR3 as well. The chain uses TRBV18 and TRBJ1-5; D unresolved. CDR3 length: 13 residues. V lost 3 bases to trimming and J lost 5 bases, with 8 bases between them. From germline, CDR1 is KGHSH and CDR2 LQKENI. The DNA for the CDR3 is TGTGCCAGCTCACCGGGCAGAGATCAGCCCCAGCATTTT. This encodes CASSPGRDQPQHF. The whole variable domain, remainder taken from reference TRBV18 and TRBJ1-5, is NAGVMQNPRHLVRRRGQEARLRCSPMKGHSHVYWYRQLPEEGLKFMVYLQKENIIDESGMPKERFSAEFPKEGPSILRIQQVVRGDSAAYFCASSPGRDQPQHFGDGTRLSIL.

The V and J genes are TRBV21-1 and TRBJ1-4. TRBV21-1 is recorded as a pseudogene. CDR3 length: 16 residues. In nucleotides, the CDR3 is TGTGCCAGCAACAACCGGGGTTACTGGACTAATGAAAAACTGTTTTTT. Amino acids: CASNNRGYWTNEKLFF.

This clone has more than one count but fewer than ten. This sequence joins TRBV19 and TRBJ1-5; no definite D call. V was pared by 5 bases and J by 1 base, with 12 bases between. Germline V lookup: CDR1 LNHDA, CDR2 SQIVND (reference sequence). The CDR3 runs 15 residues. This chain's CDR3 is CASSPVGVSNQPQHF. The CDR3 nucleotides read TGTGCCAGTAGTCCGGTCGGGGTAAGCAATCAGCCCCAGCATTTT.

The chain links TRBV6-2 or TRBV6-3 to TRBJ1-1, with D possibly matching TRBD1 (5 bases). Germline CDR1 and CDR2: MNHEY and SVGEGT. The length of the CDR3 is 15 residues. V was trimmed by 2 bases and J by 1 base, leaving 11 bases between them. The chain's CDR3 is CASSYTLTGNTEAFF. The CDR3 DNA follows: TGTGCCAGCAGTTACACCCTTACAGGGAACACTGAAGCTTTCTTT.

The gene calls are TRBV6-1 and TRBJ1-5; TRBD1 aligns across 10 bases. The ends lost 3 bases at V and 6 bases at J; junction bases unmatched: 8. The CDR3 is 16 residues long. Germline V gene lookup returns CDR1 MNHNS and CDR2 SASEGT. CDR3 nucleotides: TGTGCCAGCAGTGATAGGGACAGGGGAGTGGGTCAGCCCCAGCATTTT. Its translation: CASSDRDRGVGQPQHF.

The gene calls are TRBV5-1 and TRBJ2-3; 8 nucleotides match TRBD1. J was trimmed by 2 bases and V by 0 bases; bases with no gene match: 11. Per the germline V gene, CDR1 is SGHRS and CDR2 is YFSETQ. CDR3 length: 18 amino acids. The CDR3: CASSLGGTGRTITDTQYF. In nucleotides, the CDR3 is TGCGCCAGCAGCTTGGGGGGGACAGGCCGTACTATCACAGATACGCAGTATTTT.

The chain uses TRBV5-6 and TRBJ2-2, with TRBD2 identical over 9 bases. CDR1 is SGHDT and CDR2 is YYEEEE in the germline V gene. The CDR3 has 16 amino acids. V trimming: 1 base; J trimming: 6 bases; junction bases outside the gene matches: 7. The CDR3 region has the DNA TGTGCCAGCAGCTTGTGGCTAGCGGGATTCGCCGGGGAGCTGTTTTTT. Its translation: CASSLWLAGFAGELFF.

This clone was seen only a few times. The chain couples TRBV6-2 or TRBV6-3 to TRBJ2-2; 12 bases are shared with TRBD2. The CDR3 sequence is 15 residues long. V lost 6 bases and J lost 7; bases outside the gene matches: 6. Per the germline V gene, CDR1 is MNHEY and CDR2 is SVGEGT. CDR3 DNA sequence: TGTGCCAGCAGCCCACTAGCGGGAGGAGGCGGGGAGCTGTTTTTT. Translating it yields CASSPLAGGGGELFF.